This TCR beta chain was sequenced during a study of T-cell reconstitution after alpha-beta-depleted transplantation in children (dated by TCRdb to the mid-2010s). With respect to the entire study: The study quantitatively tracked T-cell immune reconstitution after TCRalphabeta/CD19-depleted allogeneic hematopoietic cell transplantation in children using TCR repertoire profiling.

This clonotype occurred many times. Its antigen is currently not known. No much larger clone exists at a distance of one base, and base qualities are not known. Its CDR3 holds 15 amino acids, cysteine through phenylalanine. Here the CDR3 DNA is all that survives: 45 bases in frame from base 1. CDR1 and CDR2 are read off the germline V gene (reference sequence) as DFQATT and SNEGSKA. V drops 5 bases and J drops 5 bases, leaving 22 bases in between. Library method: PCR. Sequencing instrument: Illumina HiSeq 2500. Molecular barcoding was employed in the preparation of TCR libraries, with unique molecular identifiers being used to normalize TCRbeta repertoire quantification. Starting from the raw public reads, TCRdb applied fastp trimming at Q25, assembled clones with MiXCR and retained in-frame beta chains. Each record represents a unique CDR3 protein, reported with the most common genes and DNA among its rows. This sample has approximately 91,000 distinct CDR3 sequences in its table, and 7% to 10% of those were observed once. The top ten constitute approximately 7.2% of the sample.

The TCR originated in a human donor who donated a stem cell graft to a child with congenital amegakaryocytic thrombocytopenia. This material consisted of PBMCs from the stem cell graft donor, taken from the stem cell graft. The sequence links TRBV20-1 to TRBJ2-7, with the D gene not clear enough to name. The bases read TGCAGTGCTGTCCGCACCCGAGTTAGGTTGAACGAGCAGTACTTC. It translates as CSAVRTRVRLNEQYF.